A single sample gave rise to the 11 T cell receptor beta chains below, sequenced in a study of identical twins. TCRdb fed the 5' RACE reads into MiXCR, producing one record per CDR3 protein. The sample comprises fewer than 250,000 distinct CDR3 sequences, about 7% of which are singletons, and about 3.6% rests with the top ten. Separately, the same data were catalogued under a study of yellow fever vaccine responses in identical twins.

The specimen was memory (CD45RO+) T cells sorted from blood. These receptors came from a young woman in good health.

There are many counts of this clonotype. V and J are TRBV7-7 and TRBJ2-3; possible D gene TRBD1, 5 bases. The V gene's germline CDR1 is SSHAT and CDR2 FNYEAQ (reference sequence). The CDR3 extends over 15 amino acids. V was clipped by 2 bases and J by 0 bases, with 9 bases between them. The CDR3 region is CASSLSPGSTDTQYF. CDR3 nucleotide sequence: TGTGCCAGCAGCTTATCACCAGGGAGCACAGATACGCAGTATTTT.

In this sample, this clonotype turned up a few times. The chain recombines TRBV29-1 with TRBJ2-5, with D possibly being TRBD2 (6 bases). The germline V and J ends were trimmed by 6 bases and 1 base, with 9 bases remaining between them. Germline CDR1 SQVTM, CDR2 ANQGSEA. CDR3 size: 12 residues. For the CDR3, the DNA is TGCAGCGTCCTAGCGTCCCAAGAGACCCAGTACTTC. As protein: CSVLASQETQYF.

This clonotype was found a few times. The chain joins TRBV11-2 to TRBJ2-2; 7 bases align to TRBD2. The CDR3 is made up of 16 amino acids. Germline V gene sequence: CDR1 SGHAT, CDR2 FQNNGV. The trim removed 5 bases at V and 7 bases at J, leaving 13 bases unmatched. CDR3 sequence (DNA): TGTGCCAGCAGCCCTAGGGGCGGGAGTAATTTCGGGGAGCTGTTTTTT. Translation gives CASSPRGGSNFGELFF.

This clonotype came up many times. The rearrangement uses TRBV20-1 and TRBJ2-3; 16 nucleotides match TRBD2. This CDR3 region has 18 residues. Trimming at V came to 6 bases and at J to 2 bases, leaving 11 bases not matched to a gene. Germline V gene sequence: CDR1 DFQATT, CDR2 SNEGSKA (reference sequence). CDR3 protein: CSAYTGTSGRAITDTQYF. As DNA, the CDR3 is TGCAGTGCCTATACCGGGACTAGCGGGAGGGCCATCACAGATACGCAGTATTTT.

This clonotype has ten or more counts. The V gene is TRBV10-3, the J gene TRBJ2-1, with 11 bases that match TRBD2. J lost 10 bases, V lost 8 bases, and 10 bases had no gene match. The length of the CDR3 is 14 residues. Germline lookup yields CDR1 ENHRY and CDR2 SYGVKD. CDR3 sequence: CAIQTSGRGKEQFF. The CDR3 region has the DNA TGTGCCATCCAAACTAGCGGGAGAGGAAAGGAGCAGTTCTTC.

This clonotype came up many times. The chain links TRBV4-1 to TRBJ2-1, with D perhaps TRBD1 (5 bases). Germline CDR1 is MGHRA and CDR2 is YSYEKL. This CDR3 contains 16 residues. V was clipped by 3 bases and J by 3 bases, with 15 bases between them. CDR3 sequence reads: CASSQTQARSYNEQFF. In nucleotides, the CDR3 is TGCGCCAGCAGCCAGACACAGGCCCGGAGCTACAATGAGCAGTTCTTC.

This clonotype was observed at least ten times. The chain is built from TRBV14 and TRBJ2-3; a weak D match, TRBD2 (5 bases). The V gene lost 6 bases and the J gene lost 0 bases, with 7 bases spanning the gap. CDR3 size: 13 residues. Germline CDR1 SGHDN, CDR2 FVKESK. CDR3: CASSQRSTDTQYF. In nucleotides, the CDR3 is TGTGCCAGCAGTCAGCGGAGCACAGATACGCAGTATTTT.

V is TRBV6-6 and J is TRBJ1-2; 9 bases agree with TRBD1. Germline lookup yields CDR1 MNHNY and CDR2 SVGAGI (reference sequence). The CDR3 is 13 residues long. The J segment lost 12 bases and the V segment lost 6 bases, leaving 11 bases of the junction unmatched. The CDR3 reads CASSLGGDRVDTF. The CDR3 DNA sequence: TGTGCCAGCAGCCTAGGTGGGGACAGGGTAGACACCTTC.

The V and J genes are TRBV2 and TRBJ2-7; 10 positions agree with TRBD2. Looked up from germline, CDR1 is SNHLY and CDR2 is FYNNEI. V gave up 6 bases and J gave up 4 bases; unmatched junction bases: 6. This CDR3 has 14 residues. This CDR3 is CASSPGTSAYEQYF. The CDR3 DNA follows: TGTGCCAGCAGCCCCGGGACTAGCGCTTACGAGCAGTACTTC.

This clonotype appeared many times. This sequence joins TRBV20-1 and TRBJ2-3; D uncertain. Germline V CDR1 and CDR2: DFQATT, SNEGSKA (reference sequence). V lost 4 bases and J 0 bases, leaving 11 bases between the germline ends. The CDR3 contains 14 residues. The CDR3 nucleotides are TGCAGTGCTACTCTCAGCGTAAGCACAGATACGCAGTATTTT. It codes for CSATLSVSTDTQYF.

This clonotype appeared a few times. V usage is TRBV2 and J usage is TRBJ2-7; D not resolved. V lost 4 bases and J lost 1, with 14 bases in between. Looked up from germline, CDR1 is SNHLY and CDR2 is FYNNEI. The CDR3 spans 15 residues. The chain's CDR3 is CASSVEATLSYEQYF. In DNA, the CDR3 is TGTGCCAGCAGTGTGGAAGCTACTTTATCCTACGAGCAGTACTTC.